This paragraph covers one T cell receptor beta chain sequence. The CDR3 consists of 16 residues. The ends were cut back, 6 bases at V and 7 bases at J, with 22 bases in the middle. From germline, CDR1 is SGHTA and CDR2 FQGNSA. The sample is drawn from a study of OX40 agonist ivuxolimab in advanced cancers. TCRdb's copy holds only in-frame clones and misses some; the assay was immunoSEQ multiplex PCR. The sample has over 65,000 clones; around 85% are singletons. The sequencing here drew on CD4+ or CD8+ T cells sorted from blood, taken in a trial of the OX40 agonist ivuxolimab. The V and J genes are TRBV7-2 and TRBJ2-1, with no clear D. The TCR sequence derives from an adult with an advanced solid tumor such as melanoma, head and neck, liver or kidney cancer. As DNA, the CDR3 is TGTGCCAGCAGTCGGGCCTTGCGAAAGGCCATGAATGAGCAGTTCTTC. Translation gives CASSRALRKAMNEQFF.